This entry features one T cell receptor (beta chain) sequence. Its target is unknown. Assay used: immunoSEQ multiplex PCR; TCRdb lists only in-frame clones, some missing. The table lists about 70,000 clones, roughly 91% of them singletons. The sample comes from a study of T cell responses to AZD1222 COVID-19 vaccine. Broader study findings: Repertoire samples came only from after the peak T cell response. Spike-specific TCR depth and breadth grew after two AZD1222 doses.

The CDR3 runs 13 residues. V shed 7 bases and J shed 9 bases, with 16 bases lying between them. From germline, CDR1 is MDHEN and CDR2 SYDVKM. Sequencing was performed on peripheral blood, taken 28 days after the second dose of the MenACWY control vaccine. The chain recombines TRBV28 with TRBJ2-1; D ambiguous. The sequence derives from an adult who received the MenACWY meningococcal vaccine as a control. CDR3 DNA: TGTGCCAGCAAAACCGTATTAAAGAGTGAGCAGTTCTTC. This sequence encodes CASKTVLKSEQFF.